What follows is one T cell receptor (beta chain) and its context. Its antigen remains unknown. The record originates from a study of T cell clusters in autoimmune cytopenias. TRB was amplified from 250 ng of peripheral blood genomic DNA per sample. TRB rearrangements were amplified by touch-down multiplex PCR with mixed TRB-A/B primers. TCRdb reprocessed the multiplex PCR reads and keeps a single row for each CDR3 protein, giving no DNA. Its table records about 4,900 distinct CDR3 sequences. Germline CDR1 and CDR2: MNHNS and SASEGT. This CDR3 contains 15 residues. Findings and limits, study-wide: Active autoimmune hepatitis patients had approximately 3-fold fewer exclusive TRB clusters than healthy donors. Primary autoimmune cytopenia patients appeared to lack physiological T cell clusters present in healthy donors.

The sample was also reused in another study, on T cell repertoires in aging, cancer and after chemotherapy. That paper notes: Healthy donor repertoires were recorded over several months to years and showed clear clonal overlap. Untreated cancer patients had significantly lower blood TCR diversity than age-matched healthy donors.

The TCR originated in a human donor in good health. Material: peripheral blood. This chain joins TRBV6-1 and TRBJ2-3; TCRdb's assignment of TRBD1 cannot be checked, as there is no DNA. The CDR3 reads CASRRDGGDPDTQYF.